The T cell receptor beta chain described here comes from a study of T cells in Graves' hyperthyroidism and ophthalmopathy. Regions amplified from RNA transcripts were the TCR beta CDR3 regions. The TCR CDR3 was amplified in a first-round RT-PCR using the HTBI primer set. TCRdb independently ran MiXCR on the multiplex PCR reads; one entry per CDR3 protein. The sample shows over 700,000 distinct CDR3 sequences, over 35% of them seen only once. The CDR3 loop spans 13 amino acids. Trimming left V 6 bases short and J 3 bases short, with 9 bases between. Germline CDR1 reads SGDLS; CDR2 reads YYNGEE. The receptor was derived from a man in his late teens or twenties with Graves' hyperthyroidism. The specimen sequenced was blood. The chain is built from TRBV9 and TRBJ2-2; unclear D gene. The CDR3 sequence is CASMGLDTGELFF. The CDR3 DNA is TGTGCCAGCATGGGTTTAGACACCGGGGAGCTGTTTTTT.